A single T cell receptor beta chain is shown here with its context. TCRdb's copy holds only in-frame clones and misses some; the assay was immunoSEQ multiplex PCR. The sample yields more than 85,000 clones, almost 75% seen once. The sample comes from a study of CD8 T cell repertoires and HIV-1 epitope variants. Study-level information: Controls were a CMV, EBV and flu peptide pool, Ebola AY9 negative control, and no-peptide well. Autologous T cell-negative cells served as antigen-presenting cells in equal numbers. Cultures ran less than 12 days, with IL-2, IL-7 and IL-15 added on days 3 and 7.

Germline assignment: CDR1 LGHNT and CDR2 FRNRAP. After removal of 2 bases from V and 4 bases from J, the junction contained 8 bases not matched to a gene. This CDR3 spans 17 amino acids. The sequence was collected from a male donor with HIV. V gene TRBV12-5 combines with J gene TRBJ2-1; TRBD2 matches at 10 bases. The specimen sequenced was uncultured baseline CD8+ T cells from peripheral blood mononuclear cells (PBMCs). CDR3 residues: CASGLSDLAGEYNEQFF. The CDR3 DNA is TGTGCTAGTGGTTTGAGTGACCTAGCGGGAGAGTACAATGAGCAGTTCTTC.